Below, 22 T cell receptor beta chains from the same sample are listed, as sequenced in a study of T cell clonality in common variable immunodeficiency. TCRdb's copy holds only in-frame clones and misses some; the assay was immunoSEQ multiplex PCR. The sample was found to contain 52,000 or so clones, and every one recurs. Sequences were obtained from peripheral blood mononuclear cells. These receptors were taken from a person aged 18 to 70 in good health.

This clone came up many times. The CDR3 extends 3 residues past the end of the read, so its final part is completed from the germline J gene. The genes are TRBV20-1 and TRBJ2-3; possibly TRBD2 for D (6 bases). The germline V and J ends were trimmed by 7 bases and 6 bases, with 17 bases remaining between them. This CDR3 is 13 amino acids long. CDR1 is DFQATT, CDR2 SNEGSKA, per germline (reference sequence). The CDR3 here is CSGRSAGLDTQYF. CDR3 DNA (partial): TGCAGTGGTCGGTCAGCGGGCTTGGATACG.

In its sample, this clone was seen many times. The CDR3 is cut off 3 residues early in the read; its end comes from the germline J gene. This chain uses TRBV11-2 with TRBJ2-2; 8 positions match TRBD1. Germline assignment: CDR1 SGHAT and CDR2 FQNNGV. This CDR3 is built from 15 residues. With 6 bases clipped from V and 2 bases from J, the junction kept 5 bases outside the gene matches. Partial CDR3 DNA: TGTGCCAGCAGGAAGGGGACAGGAAACACCGGGGAG. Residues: CASRKGTGNTGE. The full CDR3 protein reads CASRKGTGNTGELFF. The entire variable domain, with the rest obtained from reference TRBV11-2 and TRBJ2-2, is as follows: EAGVAQSPRYKIIEKRQSVAFWCNPISGHATLYWYQQILGQGPKLLIQFQNNGVVDDSQLPKDRFSAERLKGVDSTLKIQPAKLEDSAVYLCASRKGTGNTGELFFGEGSRLTVL.

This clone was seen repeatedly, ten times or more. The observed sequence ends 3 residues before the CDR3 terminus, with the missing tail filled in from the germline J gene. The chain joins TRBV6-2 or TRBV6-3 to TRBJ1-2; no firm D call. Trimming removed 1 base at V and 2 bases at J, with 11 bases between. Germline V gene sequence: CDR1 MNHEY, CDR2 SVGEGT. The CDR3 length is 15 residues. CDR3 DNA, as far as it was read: TGTGCCAGCAGTTACTACGGACTGGGCAACTATGGC. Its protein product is CASSYYGLGNYG. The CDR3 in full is CASSYYGLGNYGYTF.

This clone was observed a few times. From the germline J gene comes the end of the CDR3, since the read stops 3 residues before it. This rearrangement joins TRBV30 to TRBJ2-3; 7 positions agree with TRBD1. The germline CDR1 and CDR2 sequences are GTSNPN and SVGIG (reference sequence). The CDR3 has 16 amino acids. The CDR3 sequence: CAWSARGGSSNQPQYF. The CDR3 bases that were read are TGTGCCTGGAGCGCCCGAGGGGGCTCGAGCAATCAGCCG.

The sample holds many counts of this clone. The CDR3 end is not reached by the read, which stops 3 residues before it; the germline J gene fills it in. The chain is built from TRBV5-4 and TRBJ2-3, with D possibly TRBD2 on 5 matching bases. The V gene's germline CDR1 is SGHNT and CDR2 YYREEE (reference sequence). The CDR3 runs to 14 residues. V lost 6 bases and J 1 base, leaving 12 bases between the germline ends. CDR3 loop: CASKAGGGTDTQYF. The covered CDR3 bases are TGTGCCAGCAAGGCGGGCGGAGGCACAGATACG.

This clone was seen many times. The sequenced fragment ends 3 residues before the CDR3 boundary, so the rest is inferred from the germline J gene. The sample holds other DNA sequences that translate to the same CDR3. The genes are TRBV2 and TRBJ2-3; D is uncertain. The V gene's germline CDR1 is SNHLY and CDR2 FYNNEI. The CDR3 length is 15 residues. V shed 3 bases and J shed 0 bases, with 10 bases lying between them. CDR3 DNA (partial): TGTGCCAGCAGTGATAGTGGTTCTAGCACAGATACG. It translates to CASSDSGSSTDT. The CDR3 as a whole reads CASSDSGSSTDTQYF.

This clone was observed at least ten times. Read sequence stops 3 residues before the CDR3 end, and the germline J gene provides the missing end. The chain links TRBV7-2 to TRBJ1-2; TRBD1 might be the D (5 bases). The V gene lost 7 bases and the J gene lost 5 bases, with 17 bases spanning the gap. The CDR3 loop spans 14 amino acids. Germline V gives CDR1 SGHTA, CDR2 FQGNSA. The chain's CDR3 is CASNLEGRRYGYTF. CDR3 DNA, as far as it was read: TGTGCCAGCAACTTGGAGGGGCGAAGATATGGC.

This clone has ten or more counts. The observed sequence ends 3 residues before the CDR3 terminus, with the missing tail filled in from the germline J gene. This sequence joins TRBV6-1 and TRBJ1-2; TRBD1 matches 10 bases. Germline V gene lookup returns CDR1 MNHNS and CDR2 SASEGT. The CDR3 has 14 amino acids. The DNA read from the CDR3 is TGTGCCAGCAGTGGGTGGGACAGGGGCAGGGGC. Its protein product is CASSGWDRGRG. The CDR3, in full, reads CASSGWDRGRGYTF.

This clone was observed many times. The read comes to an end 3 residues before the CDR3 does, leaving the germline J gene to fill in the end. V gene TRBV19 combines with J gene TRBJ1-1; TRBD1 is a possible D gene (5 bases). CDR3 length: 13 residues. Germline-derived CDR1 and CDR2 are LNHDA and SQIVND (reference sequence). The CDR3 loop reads CASTAGRAHGAFF. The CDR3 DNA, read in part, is TGTGCCAGTACTGCAGGGAGGGCGCACGGA.

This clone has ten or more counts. This CDR3 reads CASSLGGGAGETQYF. CDR3 DNA (partial): TGTGCCAGCAGCTTAGGCGGGGGGGCCGGGGAGACC. V is TRBV7-2 and J is TRBJ2-5; 9 nucleotides align to TRBD2. The read ends 3 residues shy of where the CDR3 ends; the end is completed using the germline J gene. CDR1 is SGHTA, CDR2 FQGNSA, per germline. CDR3 length equals 15 residues. J lost 5 bases, V lost 1 base, and 5 bases had no gene match.

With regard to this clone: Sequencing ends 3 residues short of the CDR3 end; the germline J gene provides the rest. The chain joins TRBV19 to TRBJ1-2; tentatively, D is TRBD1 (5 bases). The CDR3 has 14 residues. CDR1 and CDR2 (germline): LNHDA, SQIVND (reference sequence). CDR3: CASSLGRDSYDYTF. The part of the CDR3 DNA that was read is TGTGCCAGTAGTTTAGGCAGGGACTCCTACGAC.

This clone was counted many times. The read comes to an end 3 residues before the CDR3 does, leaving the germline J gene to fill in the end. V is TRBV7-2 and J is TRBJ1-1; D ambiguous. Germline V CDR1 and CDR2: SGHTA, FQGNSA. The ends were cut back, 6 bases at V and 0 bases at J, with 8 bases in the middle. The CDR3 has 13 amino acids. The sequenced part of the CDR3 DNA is TGTGCCAGCAGTCACAGCTTGAACACTGAA. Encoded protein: CASSHSLNTE. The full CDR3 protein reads CASSHSLNTEAFF.

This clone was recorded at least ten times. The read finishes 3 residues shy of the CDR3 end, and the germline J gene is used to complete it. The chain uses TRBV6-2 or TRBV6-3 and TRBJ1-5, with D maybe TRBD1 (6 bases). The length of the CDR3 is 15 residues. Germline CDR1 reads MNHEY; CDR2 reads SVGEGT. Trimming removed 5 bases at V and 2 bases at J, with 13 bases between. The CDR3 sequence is CASSAQGRGNQPQHF. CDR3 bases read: TGTGCCAGCAGTGCACAGGGTAGGGGCAATCAGCCC.

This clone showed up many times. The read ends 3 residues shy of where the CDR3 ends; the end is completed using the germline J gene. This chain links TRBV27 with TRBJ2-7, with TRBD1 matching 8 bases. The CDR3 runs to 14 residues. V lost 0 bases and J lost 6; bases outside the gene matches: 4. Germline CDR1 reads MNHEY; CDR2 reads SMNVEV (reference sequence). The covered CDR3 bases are TGTGCCAGCAGTTTATCCAGGGGGCAGACCGAG. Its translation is CASSLSRGQTE. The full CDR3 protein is CASSLSRGQTEQYF.

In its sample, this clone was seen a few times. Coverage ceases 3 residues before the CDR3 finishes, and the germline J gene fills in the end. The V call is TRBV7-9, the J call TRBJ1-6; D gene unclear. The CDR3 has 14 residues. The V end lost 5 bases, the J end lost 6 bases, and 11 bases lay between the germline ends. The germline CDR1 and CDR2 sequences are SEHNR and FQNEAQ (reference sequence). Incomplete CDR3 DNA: TGTGCCAGCAGCAGCGGGATCTTTAATTCACCC. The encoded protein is CASSSGIFNSP. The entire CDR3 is CASSSGIFNSPLHF.

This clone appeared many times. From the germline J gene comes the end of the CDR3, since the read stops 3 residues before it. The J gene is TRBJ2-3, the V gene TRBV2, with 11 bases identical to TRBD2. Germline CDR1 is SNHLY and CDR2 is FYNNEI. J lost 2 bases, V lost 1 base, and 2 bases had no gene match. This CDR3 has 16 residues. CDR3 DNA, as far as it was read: TGTGCCAGCAGTGAAGAGACTAGCGGGGACACAGATACG. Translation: CASSEETSGDTDT. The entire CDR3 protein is CASSEETSGDTDTQYF.

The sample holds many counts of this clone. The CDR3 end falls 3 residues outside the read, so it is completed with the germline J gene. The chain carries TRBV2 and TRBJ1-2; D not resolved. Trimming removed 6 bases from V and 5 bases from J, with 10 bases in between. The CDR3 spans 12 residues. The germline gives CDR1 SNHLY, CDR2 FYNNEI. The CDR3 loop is CASRATSYGYTF. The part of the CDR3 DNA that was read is TGTGCCAGCAGGGCGACATCGTATGGC. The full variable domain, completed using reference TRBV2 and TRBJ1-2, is EPEVTQTPSHQVTQMGQEVILRCVPISNHLYFYWYRQILGQKVEFLVSFYNNEISEKSEIFDDQFSVERPDGSNFTLKIRSTKLEDSAMYFCASRATSYGYTFGSGTRLTVV.

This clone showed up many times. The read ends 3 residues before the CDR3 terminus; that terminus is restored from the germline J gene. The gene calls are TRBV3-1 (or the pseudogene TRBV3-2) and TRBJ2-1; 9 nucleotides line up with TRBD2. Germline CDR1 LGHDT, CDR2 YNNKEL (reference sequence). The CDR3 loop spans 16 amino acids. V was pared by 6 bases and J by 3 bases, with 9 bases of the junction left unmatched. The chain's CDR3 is CASRPLTSGFYNEQFF. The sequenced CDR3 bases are TGTGCCAGCAGACCTCTCACTAGCGGGTTCTACAATGAG.

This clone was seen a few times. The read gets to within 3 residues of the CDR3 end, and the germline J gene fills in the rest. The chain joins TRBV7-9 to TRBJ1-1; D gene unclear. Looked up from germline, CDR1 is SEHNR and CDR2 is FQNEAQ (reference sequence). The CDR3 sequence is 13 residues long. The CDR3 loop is CASSLASGRAAFF. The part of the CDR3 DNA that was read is TGTGCCAGCAGCTTAGCTTCAGGTCGTGCA. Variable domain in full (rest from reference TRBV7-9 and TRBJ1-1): DTGVSQNPRHKITKRGQNVTFRCDPISEHNRLYWYRQTLGQGPEFLTYFQNEAQLEKSRLLSDRFSAERPKGSFSTLEIQRTEQGDSAMYLCASSLASGRAAFFGQGTRLTVV.

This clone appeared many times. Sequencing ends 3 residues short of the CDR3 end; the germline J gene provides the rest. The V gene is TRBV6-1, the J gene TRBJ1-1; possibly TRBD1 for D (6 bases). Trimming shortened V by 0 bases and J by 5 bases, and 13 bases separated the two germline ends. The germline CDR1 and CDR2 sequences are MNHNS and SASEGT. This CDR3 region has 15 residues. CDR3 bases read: TGTGCCAGCAGTGAAGCGACAGGTGAAGGAACTGAA. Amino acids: CASSEATGEGTE. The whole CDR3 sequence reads CASSEATGEGTEAFF.

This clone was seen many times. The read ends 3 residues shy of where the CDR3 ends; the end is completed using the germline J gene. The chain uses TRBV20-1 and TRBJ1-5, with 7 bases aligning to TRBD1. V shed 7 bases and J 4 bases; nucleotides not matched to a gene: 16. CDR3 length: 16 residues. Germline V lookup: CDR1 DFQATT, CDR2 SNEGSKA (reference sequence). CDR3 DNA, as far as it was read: TGCAGTGTCACCGCGGTGACAGGGAAGGGTAATCAGCCC. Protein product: CSVTAVTGKGNQP. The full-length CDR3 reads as CSVTAVTGKGNQPQHF.

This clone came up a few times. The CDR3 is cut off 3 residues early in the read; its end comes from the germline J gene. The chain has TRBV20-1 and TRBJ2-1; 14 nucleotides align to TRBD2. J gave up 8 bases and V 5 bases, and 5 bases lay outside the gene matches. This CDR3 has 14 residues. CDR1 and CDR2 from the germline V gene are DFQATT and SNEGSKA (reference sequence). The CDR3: CSAAGTSGSYEQFF. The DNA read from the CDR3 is TGCAGTGCTGCCGGGACTAGCGGGAGCTATGAG.